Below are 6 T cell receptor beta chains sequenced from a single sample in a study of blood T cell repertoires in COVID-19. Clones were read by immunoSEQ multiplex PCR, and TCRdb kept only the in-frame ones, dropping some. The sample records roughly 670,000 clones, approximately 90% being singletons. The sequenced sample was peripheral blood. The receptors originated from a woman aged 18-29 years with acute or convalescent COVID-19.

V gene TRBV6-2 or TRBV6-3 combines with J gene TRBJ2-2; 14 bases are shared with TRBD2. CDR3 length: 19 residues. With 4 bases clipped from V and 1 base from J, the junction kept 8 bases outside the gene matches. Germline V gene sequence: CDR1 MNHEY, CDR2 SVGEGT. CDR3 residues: CASSLLPGLAGENTGELFF. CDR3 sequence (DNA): TGTGCCAGCAGTTTGCTTCCGGGACTAGCGGGAGAGAACACCGGGGAGCTGTTTTTT.

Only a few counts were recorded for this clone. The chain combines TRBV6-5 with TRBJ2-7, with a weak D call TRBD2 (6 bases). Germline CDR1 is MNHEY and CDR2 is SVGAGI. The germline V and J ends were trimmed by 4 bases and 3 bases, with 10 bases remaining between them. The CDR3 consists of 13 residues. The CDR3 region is CASSSRDGYEQYF. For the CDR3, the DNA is TGTGCCAGCAGTTCGCGGGACGGCTACGAGCAGTACTTC.

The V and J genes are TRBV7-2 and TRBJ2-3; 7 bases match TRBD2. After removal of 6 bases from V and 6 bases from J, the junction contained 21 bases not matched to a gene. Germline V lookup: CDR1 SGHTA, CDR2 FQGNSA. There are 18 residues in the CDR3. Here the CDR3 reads CASRKLNAGVQSGDTQYF. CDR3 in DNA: TGTGCCAGCAGGAAACTCAACGCGGGGGTCCAGAGCGGCGATACGCAGTATTTT.

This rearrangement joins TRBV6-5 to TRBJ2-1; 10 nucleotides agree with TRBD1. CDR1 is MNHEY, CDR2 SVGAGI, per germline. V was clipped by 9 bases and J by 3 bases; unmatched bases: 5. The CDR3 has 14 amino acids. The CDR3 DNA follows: TGTGCCAGTTCCGGGACAGGGGTCTACAATGAGCAGTTCTTC. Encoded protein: CASSGTGVYNEQFF.

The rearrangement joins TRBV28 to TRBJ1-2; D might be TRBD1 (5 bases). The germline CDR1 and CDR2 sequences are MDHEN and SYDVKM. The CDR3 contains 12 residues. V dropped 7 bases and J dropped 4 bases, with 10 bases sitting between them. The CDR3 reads CASKGAGYGYTF. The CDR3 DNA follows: TGTGCCAGCAAAGGGGCCGGCTATGGCTACACCTTC.

The CDR3 reads CASSPGQGLGGNYGYTF. The CDR3, as DNA: TGTGCCAGCAGCCCGGGTCAGGGGTTAGGAGGAAACTATGGCTACACCTTC. V usage is TRBV7-9 and J usage is TRBJ1-2; weak D call: TRBD1 (6 bases). The CDR3 is made up of 17 amino acids. Deletions cut 5 bases from V and 2 bases from J, with 21 bases between. CDR1 is SEHNR, CDR2 FQNEAQ, per germline (reference sequence).